Each of the 19 T cell receptor beta chains below was sequenced from the same sample in a study of T cell responses to AZD1222 COVID-19 vaccine. TCRdb's copy holds only in-frame clones and misses some; the assay was immunoSEQ multiplex PCR. The sample contains about 130,000 clones, over 85% of which appear only once. The specimen was peripheral blood, collected on day 0 of AZD1222 vaccination. All receptors derive from an adult in good health.

This clone came up once. The chain combines TRBV28 with TRBJ1-1, with D possibly TRBD1 on 6 matching bases. Germline CDR1 and CDR2: MDHEN and SYDVKM. The CDR3 totals 12 residues. Between the trimmed V and J ends, which lost 3 bases and 8 bases, there was a span of 10 bases. CDR3 residues: CASSFTGFEAFF. The CDR3 region has the DNA TGTGCCAGCAGTTTTACAGGGTTCGAAGCTTTCTTT.

This clone showed up just a few times. V usage is TRBV5-1 and J usage is TRBJ1-2; tentatively, D is TRBD1 (5 bases). CDR3 length equals 14 residues. Trimming cost V 5 bases and J 8 bases, with 19 bases left between them. Germline-derived CDR1 and CDR2 are SGHRS and YFSETQ. The CDR3 bases are TGCGCCAGCAGTCCCGGGGGTTCTCTTATCGGCTACACCTTC. Encoded protein: CASSPGGSLIGYTF.

The chain links TRBV6-5 to TRBJ1-5; TRBD1 might be the D (5 bases). The CDR3 is 14 amino acids. Trimming shortened V by 8 bases and J by 0 bases, and 11 bases separated the two germline ends. Germline lookup yields CDR1 MNHEY and CDR2 SVGAGI. CDR3 DNA sequence: TGTGCCAGCCGAAAGACAGTTAGCAATCAGCCCCAGCATTTT. It specifies CASRKTVSNQPQHF.

This chain links TRBV5-1 with TRBJ1-6; unclear D gene. Germline V gene lookup returns CDR1 SGHRS and CDR2 YFSETQ. V dropped 0 bases and J dropped 6 bases, with 4 bases sitting between them. The CDR3 is 13 residues long. Here the CDR3 reads CASSLDPNSPLHF. The CDR3 DNA follows: TGCGCCAGCAGCTTGGACCCTAATTCACCCCTCCACTTT.

The chain employs TRBV10-3 and TRBJ2-1, with 12 bases matching TRBD2. CDR1 and CDR2 from the germline V gene are ENHRY and SYGVKD. The CDR3 has 15 amino acids. The junction had 8 bases not matched to a gene; V was cut back by 9 bases and J by 5 bases. This CDR3 reads CAIQPTSGRDNEQFF. CDR3 coding DNA: TGTGCCATTCAACCGACTAGCGGGAGAGACAATGAGCAGTTCTTC.

This clone has just one count. DNA of the CDR3: TGTGCCAGCAATGAGGTTAGCGGGAGCCGAAATGAGCAGTTCTTC. This codes for CASNEVSGSRNEQFF. The chain links TRBV2 to TRBJ2-1; 9 bases are a match to TRBD2. V lost 7 bases, J lost 7 bases, and 11 bases stayed unmatched. The CDR3 has 15 residues. CDR1 SNHLY and CDR2 FYNNEI come from the germline V gene.

The chain employs TRBV6-5 and TRBJ1-2; D uncertain. There are 15 residues in the CDR3. Between the trimmed V and J ends, which lost 4 bases and 9 bases, there was a span of 21 bases. Germline V gene data show CDR1 as MNHEY and CDR2 as SVGAGI. DNA for the CDR3: TGTGCCAGCAGTTCGACAACTCGCCCCGGCGGCAGCTACACCTTC. Amino acid sequence: CASSSTTRPGGSYTF.

The chain recombines TRBV6-1 with TRBJ1-5; no clear D. The CDR3 is 15 residues long. Trimming removed 0 bases from V and 1 base from J, with 7 bases in between. The germline gives CDR1 MNHNS, CDR2 SASEGT. Here the CDR3 DNA reads TGTGCCAGCAGTGAAGCCGGACGGAGCAATCAGCCCCAGCATTTT. Its translation: CASSEAGRSNQPQHF.

The gene calls are TRBV28 and TRBJ2-1, with 9 bases identical to TRBD2. The CDR3 totals 15 residues. Looked up from germline, CDR1 is MDHEN and CDR2 is SYDVKM. V shed 2 bases, J shed 9 bases, and the junction held 8 bases outside the gene matches. The CDR3 bases are TGTGCCAGCAGTTTAAGCTCTAGCGGGAAGGGTGAGCAGTTCTTC. Translated: CASSLSSSGKGEQFF.

The rearrangement joins TRBV3-1 (or the pseudogene TRBV3-2) to TRBJ1-5; the D gene is possibly TRBD1 (5 bases). From germline, CDR1 is LGHDT and CDR2 YNNKEL (reference sequence). Trimming took 4 bases from V and 0 from J, leaving 13 bases between them. The CDR3 is made up of 16 amino acids. DNA of the CDR3: TGTGCCAGCAGCCGGGGGACCGATTATAGCAATCAGCCCCAGCATTTT. It translates to CASSRGTDYSNQPQHF.

The chain links TRBV7-9 to TRBJ2-3; D remains ambiguous. The CDR3 is 12 amino acids. Germline lookup yields CDR1 SEHNR and CDR2 FQNEAQ (reference sequence). This CDR3 is CEARGSTDTQYF. CDR3 bases: TGTGAAGCAAGAGGAAGCACAGATACGCAGTATTTT.

The table lists this clone with a count of one. V usage is TRBV27 and J usage is TRBJ2-7, with a possible D match to TRBD2 (6 bases). The CDR3 contains 13 residues. Trimming took off 5 bases at V and 2 bases at J, with 10 bases between the two ends. CDR1 and CDR2 (germline): MNHEY, SMNVEV (reference sequence). The CDR3 DNA follows: TGTGCCAGCAGTCATGGAGGGCCCTACGAGCAGTACTTC. This encodes CASSHGGPYEQYF.

The gene calls are TRBV18 and TRBJ1-3, with D possibly TRBD1 on 5 matching bases. Looked up from germline, CDR1 is KGHSH and CDR2 is LQKENI. Between the trimmed V and J ends, which lost 6 bases and 3 bases, there was a span of 30 bases. This CDR3 spans 20 amino acids. The CDR3 DNA sequence: TGTGCCAGCTCCCGGGAACTACCTGTCGGGACGGCCGTCCTTGGAAACACCATATATTTT. Residues: CASSRELPVGTAVLGNTIYF.

The gene calls are TRBV7-9 and TRBJ2-2; D is ambiguous. The CDR3 runs to 14 residues. V lost 5 bases to trimming and J lost 3 bases, with 10 bases between them. Germline values: CDR1 SEHNR, CDR2 FQNEAQ (reference sequence). For the CDR3, the DNA is TGTGCCAGCAGCCTCCGCCAGGACACCGGGGAGCTGTTTTTT. Its translation: CASSLRQDTGELFF.

The V gene is TRBV11-2, the J gene TRBJ2-7; possible D gene TRBD2, 6 bases. Germline V gene sequence: CDR1 SGHAT, CDR2 FQNNGV. There are 14 residues in the CDR3. V was cut by 6 bases and J by 3 bases, with 15 bases left in between. This chain's CDR3 is CASRPAGGFYEQYF. DNA of the CDR3: TGTGCCAGCAGACCGGCCGGGGGTTTCTACGAGCAGTACTTC. The variable domain in full, with the rest retrieved from reference TRBV11-2 and TRBJ2-7, is EAGVAQSPRYKIIEKRQSVAFWCNPISGHATLYWYQQILGQGPKLLIQFQNNGVVDDSQLPKDRFSAERLKGVDSTLKIQPAKLEDSAVYLCASRPAGGFYEQYFGPGTRLTVT.

The chain links TRBV9 to TRBJ2-1; 8 nucleotides agree with TRBD1. J lost 7 bases, V lost 0 bases, and 6 bases had no gene match. Germline CDR1 and CDR2: SGDLS and YYNGEE. This CDR3 is built from 15 residues. The CDR3 protein is CASSVGQGNRNEQFF. In DNA form, the CDR3 reads TGTGCCAGCAGCGTAGGACAGGGGAATCGGAATGAGCAGTTCTTC.

The chain has TRBV6-5 and TRBJ1-6; 7 bases fit TRBD1. This CDR3 is built from 15 residues. V gave up 6 bases and J gave up 3 bases; unmatched junction bases: 5. Looked up from germline, CDR1 is MNHEY and CDR2 is SVGAGI. CDR3 sequence reads: CASRYDRDYNSPLHF. In nucleotides, the CDR3 is TGTGCCAGCAGATATGACAGGGACTATAATTCACCCCTCCACTTT.

V is TRBV19 and J is TRBJ1-5; 8 bases are a match to TRBD1. The germline V gene has CDR1 LNHDA and CDR2 SQIVND (reference sequence). The CDR3 is made up of 17 amino acids. V lost 4 bases, J lost 0 bases, and 8 bases stayed unmatched. The CDR3: CASSTTDRGHSNQPQHF. In DNA, the CDR3 is TGTGCCAGTAGTACCACAGACAGGGGACATAGCAATCAGCCCCAGCATTTT.

CDR3 loop: CASSSRLSLAKNIQYF. CDR3 nucleotide sequence: TGTGCCAGCAGCTCGCGACTAAGTCTAGCCAAAAACATTCAGTACTTC. This chain joins TRBV7-3 and TRBJ2-4, with a weak D call TRBD2 (5 bases). Trimming took 4 bases from V and 0 from J, leaving 13 bases between them. In germline, CDR1 is SGHTA, CDR2 FQGTGA. CDR3 size: 16 residues.